This T cell receptor beta chain stems from a study of T cell clones after liver transplantation (dated by TCRdb to between 2018 and 2021). At the level of the whole study: The samples were obtained from ITN030ST, a randomized trial that attempted immunosuppression withdrawal within 2 years after liver transplantation. As an antigen-independent comparator for donor-reactive sequences, third party-reactive TCRbeta sequences were also identified from pre-transplant MLRs. A cohort of 8 liver transplant recipients was studied, of whom 3 were classified as tolerant and 5 as non-tolerant. Of the eight recipients, a few were HCV-positive, while the remaining recipients had been transplanted for non-autoimmune, non-viral indications. Donor-reactive T cell clones were identified using TCRbeta sequencing after a pre-transplant mixed lymphocyte reaction and were then followed in post-transplant blood. Blood samples were taken pre-transplant, pre-randomization before withdrawal, and post-randomization after full withdrawal or failed withdrawal. Until randomization at 12-24 months post-transplant, subjects were given standard immunosuppression, with no induction therapy. To count as tolerant, a recipient had to stay completely off immunosuppression for at least one year without liver enzymes climbing beyond twice the upper limit of normal.

Thawed unstimulated PBMCs were stained for CD3, CD4 and CD8 and FACS-sorted into CD3+CD4+ and CD3+CD8+ populations. Each of the 8 studied subjects was randomized to immunosuppression withdrawal. Genomic DNA was isolated with the Qiagen DNeasy Blood and Tissue Kit. About this clone itself: Its antigen is unknown. Qualities for individual bases were not recorded, and no much larger clone is one base off.

General study outcomes and caveats: Donor-reactive sequences declined more than third party-reactive ones, suggesting partial antigen-specific deletion unrelated to withdrawal success. Because of small, heterogeneous patient numbers and non-standardized post-transplant time points, the conclusions were only preliminary. Because allograft tissue specimens were not available, migration of donor-reactive T cells into the graft, rather than deletion, may have occurred. A significant post-transplant decrease in circulating donor-reactive CD4 TCRbeta sequences was observed in 5 of 8 subjects, irrespective of tolerance or HCV status. In two subjects, low numbers of available donor cells limited the measurable donor-reactive repertoire. Once repertoire turnover was taken into account, donor-reactive detection showed a significant reduction for CD4 in 7 of 8 subjects and for CD8 in 8 of 8.

Trimming takes 10 bases from V and 5 bases from J, and the germline ends sit 12 bases apart. Inclusive of the bounding cysteine and phenylalanine, the CDR3 is 12 residues long. The CDR3 DNA has 36 bases and is translated from base 1. From the germline V gene, CDR1 is ENHRY and CDR2 is SYGVKD. High-throughput TCRbeta CDR3 sequencing of frozen genomic DNA was performed by immunoSEQ, with PCR amplification, mapping, bias correction and internal controls included. The study's processing was this. Productive rearrangements were retained, and unique TCRbeta sequences were defined by the CDR3 nucleotide sequence together with the V and J gene. For a sequence to be called donor-reactive, it needed a frequency of at least 0.01% and at least 5-fold expansion in CFSE-low cells compared with unstimulated pre-transplant cells. To ensure at least 90% detection power, minimum frequency thresholds were set for each subject based on that subject's lowest-template unstimulated sample. Jensen-Shannon divergence between the top 1000 TCRbeta sequences post-transplant and pre-transplant was used to measure repertoire turnover. Changes in detection of donor-reactive sequences were assessed with two-sided Fisher's exact tests. As stored in TCRdb, this immuneACCESS dataset retains in-frame rearrangements with V and J assigned. A fraction of the clones does not appear; measured against another copy, unresolved V genes explain less than half of the discrepancy, and the remainder lacks a known reason. The V and J calls and clone size are taken from that table; D and trimming were inferred from the DNA. The sample yields roughly 120,000 clones; 90% were counted once. The ten largest clones capture around 0.8% of the sample.

The source material was CD4+ T cells from blood, sampled 12 months after liver transplant. The receptor's source is a human patient who received a liver transplant. In transplant recipients, some T cells may be of donor rather than host origin. The chain uses TRBV10-3 and TRBJ1-5, with the D gene uncertain. CDR3 sequence: CATSLGDQPQHF. The nucleotide sequence is given as TGTGCCACCTCCCTGGGCGATCAGCCCCAGCATTTT.